This T cell receptor (beta chain) was captured in a study of cytomegalovirus exposure and HLA in healthy donors. For the study at large: A later analysis reported the same platform for the roughly 120 validation repertoires and the 666 first-cohort repertoires.

The CDR3 loop spans 13 amino acids. Trimming shortened V by 5 bases and J by 4 bases, and 12 bases separated the two germline ends. Germline V lookup: CDR1 MDHEN, CDR2 SYDVKM. Findings of the study overall: Cytomegalovirus association was assigned to around 150 TCR beta chains. TCR clusters originating in the first cohort tended to co-occur in the 100 to 150 validation repertoires, according to a later analysis.

Generated by immunoSEQ multiplex PCR, the TCRdb table keeps only in-frame clones and is missing some. The data show under 60,000 clones, 88% seen once. Donors were drawn from the approximately 130-subject validation cohort, separate from the 666-subject first cohort. To note about this clone: As yet, its antigen is unknown.

The genes are TRBV28 and TRBJ2-7, with a weak D call TRBD1 (5 bases). This clonotype originated in a woman aged 25 to 39 in good health and CMV-seronegative. The specimen sequenced was PBMCs. The CDR3 DNA sequence: TGTGCCAGCAGTCTCCCCCCAGGGTACGAGCAGTACTTC. Its translation: CASSLPPGYEQYF. The full variable domain, completed using reference TRBV28 and TRBJ2-7, is DVKVTQSSRYLVKRTGEKVFLECVQDMDHENMFWYRQDPGLGLRLIYFSYDVKMKEKGDIPEGYSVSREKKERFSLILESASTNQTSMYLCASSLPPGYEQYFGPGTRLTVT.